These 8 T cell receptor beta chains originate from one sample sequenced in a study of beta chain features in type 1 diabetes. Their target antigens are unknown. Study results and limitations: Type 1 diabetes patients had moderately but significantly shorter TCRB CDR3s in all four CD4+ subsets.

The investigators reverse transcribed all of the isolated RNA, so they sequenced expressed TCRB transcripts. Profiling relied on immunoSEQ multiplex PCR, and the TCRdb table lists in-frame clones only, not all of them. Here the sample spans some 200,000 clones, 16% being singletons. Specimen: naive CD4+ T cells from blood. The receptors originated from a man aged 30 to 39 with type 1 diabetes.

This clone was found a few times. The CDR3 coding sequence is TGTGCCAGCAGCTCTTGGACAGGGGACACTGAAGCTTTCTTT. Protein sequence: CASSSWTGDTEAFF. The rearrangement links TRBV7-9 to TRBJ1-1; the match to TRBD1 covers 9 bases. The ends lost 4 bases at V and 3 bases at J; junction bases unmatched: 3. The germline V gene has CDR1 SEHNR and CDR2 FQNEAQ (reference sequence). The CDR3 is 14 amino acids. The whole variable domain, filled in from reference TRBV7-9 and TRBJ1-1, reads DTGVSQNPRHKITKRGQNVTFRCDPISEHNRLYWYRQTLGQGPEFLTYFQNEAQLEKSRLLSDRFSAERPKGSFSTLEIQRTEQGDSAMYLCASSSWTGDTEAFFGQGTRLTVV.

This clone was seen a few times. The rearrangement links TRBV30 to TRBJ2-1; 7 bases line up with TRBD1. Germline V gives CDR1 GTSNPN, CDR2 SVGIG (reference sequence). The CDR3 spans 19 residues. V shed 0 bases, J shed 5 bases, and the junction held 19 bases outside the gene matches. The CDR3 sequence: CAWSVGQSGWTGGHNEQFF. The CDR3 DNA reads TGTGCCTGGAGTGTCGGTCAATCTGGGTGGACAGGTGGACACAATGAGCAGTTCTTC.

The CDR3 DNA follows: TGTGCCATCAGTGAGTCGAGAGGAGAGACCCAGTACTTC. As protein: CAISESRGETQYF. The chain recombines TRBV10-3 with TRBJ2-5; no clear D. Trimming pared 0 bases from V and 4 bases from J, leaving 6 bases between. The CDR3 has 13 amino acids. The germline gives CDR1 ENHRY, CDR2 SYGVKD.

This clone was recorded a few times. At the DNA level, this CDR3 is encoded by other sequences in the same sample as well. The chain is built from TRBV7-2 and TRBJ2-7, with D perhaps TRBD2 (6 bases). Trimming stripped 5 bases from V and 2 bases from J, with 13 bases between. This CDR3 is built from 14 residues. Germline CDR1 reads SGHTA; CDR2 reads FQGNSA. CDR3 loop: CASSLGTGPYEQYF. The CDR3, as DNA: TGTGCCAGCAGCCTAGGGACTGGTCCCTACGAGCAGTACTTC.

The V and J genes are TRBV18 and TRBJ2-2; TRBD1 matches 8 bases. Trimming cost V 10 bases and J 1 base; bases outside gene matches: 8. The CDR3 is made up of 15 amino acids. Germline V CDR1 and CDR2: KGHSH, LQKENI. CDR3 nucleotide sequence: TGTGCCACCAATACCGGGACAGGGAACACCGGGGAGCTGTTTTTT. Amino acids: CATNTGTGNTGELFF.

With regard to this clone: It may be a read error: a sequence one base away is much more abundant. This chain connects TRBV11-2 to TRBJ2-3; D remains ambiguous. The CDR3 consists of 11 residues. V was pared by 5 bases and J by 3 bases, with 3 bases between. From germline, CDR1 is SGHAT and CDR2 FQNNGV. Here the CDR3 reads CASSPTDTQYF. The CDR3 DNA is TGTGCCAGCAGCCCAACAGATACGCAGTATTTT.

This clone was recorded a few times. V gene TRBV14 combines with J gene TRBJ2-4; 8 bases match TRBD1. Germline trimming cut 0 bases from V and 3 bases from J; bases unmatched to any gene: 7. The V gene's germline CDR1 is SGHDN and CDR2 FVKESK. This CDR3 is built from 17 residues. CDR3 in DNA: TGTGCCAGCAGCCAAGAACAGTGGACAGGGTACAAAAACATTCAGTACTTC. Translating it yields CASSQEQWTGYKNIQYF.

Only one count was recorded for this clone. V and J are TRBV25-1 and TRBJ1-1; D might be TRBD1 (6 bases). This CDR3 comprises 13 residues. Trimming stripped 2 bases from V and 11 bases from J, with 15 bases between. The V gene's germline CDR1 is MGHDK and CDR2 SYGVNS. The CDR3 region is CASSEGARGHAFF. DNA of the CDR3: TGTGCCAGCAGTGAAGGGGCAAGGGGACATGCTTTCTTT.